This entry concerns a single T cell receptor (beta chain). Its antigen is not known. This record belongs to a study of T-cell memory formation after mild COVID-19. TCRdb analysed the 5' RACE reads with MiXCR anew, one entry per CDR3 protein. The data show about 320,000 distinct CDR3 sequences, around an eighth seen once. The study's findings and limits: CD4+ contracting clones were found mainly in CM and EM, and CD8+ ones in EMRA.

The CDR3 extends over 17 amino acids. Germline CDR1 reads MNHEY; CDR2 reads SMNVEV (reference sequence). V was trimmed by 2 bases and J by 4 bases, leaving 19 bases between them. The source material was PBMCs or a T cell subset sorted from them (not recorded which). This chain uses TRBV27 with TRBJ2-3, with D unresolved. The source of this sequence is a man between 18 and 29 years old who had mild COVID-19 (a few samples of this study predate the infection). Cell type and time point are not known. CDR3 loop: CASSLSGAGAVADTQYF. In DNA form, the CDR3 reads TGTGCCAGCAGTTTAAGTGGCGCAGGAGCTGTTGCAGATACGCAGTATTTT.